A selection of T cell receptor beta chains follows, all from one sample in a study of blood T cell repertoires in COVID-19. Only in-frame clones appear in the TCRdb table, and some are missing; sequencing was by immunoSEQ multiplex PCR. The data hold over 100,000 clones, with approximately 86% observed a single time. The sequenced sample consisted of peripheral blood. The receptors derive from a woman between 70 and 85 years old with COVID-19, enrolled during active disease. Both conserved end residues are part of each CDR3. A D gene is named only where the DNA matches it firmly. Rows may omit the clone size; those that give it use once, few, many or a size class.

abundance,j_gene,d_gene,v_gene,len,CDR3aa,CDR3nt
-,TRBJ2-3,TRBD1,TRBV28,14,CASSFRQGVDTQYF,TGTGCCAGCAGTTTCAGGCAGGGGGTGGATACGCAGTATTTT
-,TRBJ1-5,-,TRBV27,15,CASSLGQGTGQPQHF,TGTGCCAGCAGTTTGGGCCAGGGGACCGGTCAGCCCCAGCATTTT
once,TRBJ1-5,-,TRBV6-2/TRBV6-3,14,CASSYGAGHGPQHF,TGTGCCAGCAGTTACGGGGCAGGCCACGGGCCCCAGCATTTT
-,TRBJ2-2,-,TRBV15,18,CATSRDRQGTTNTGELFF,TGTGCCACCAGCAGAGACCGACAGGGGACTACGAACACCGGGGAGCTGTTTTTT
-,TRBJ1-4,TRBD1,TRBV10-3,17,CAISEGTGGKGNEKLFF,TGTGCCATCAGTGAAGGGACAGGGGGCAAGGGTAATGAAAAACTGTTTTTT
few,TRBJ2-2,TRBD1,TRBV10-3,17,CAISGPPGQGASGELFF,TGTGCCATCAGTGGGCCCCCGGGACAGGGGGCGTCCGGGGAGCTGTTTTTT
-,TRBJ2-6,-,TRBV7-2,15,CASSLTVPGANVLTF,TGTGCCAGCAGCTTAACGGTCCCCGGGGCCAACGTCCTGACTTTC
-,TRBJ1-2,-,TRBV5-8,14,CASSATRGGYGYTF,TGTGCCAGCAGCGCGACGAGGGGGGGCTATGGCTACACCTTC
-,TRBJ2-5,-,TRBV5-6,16,CASSPSLGSRGETQYF,TGTGCCAGCAGCCCCTCCCTGGGGTCAAGGGGGGAGACCCAGTACTTC
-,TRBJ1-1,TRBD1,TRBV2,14,CASTGQGAWTEAFF,TGTGCCAGCACCGGACAGGGGGCGTGGACTGAAGCTTTCTTT
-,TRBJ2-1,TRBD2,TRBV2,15,CASSETSGLARGQFF,TGTGCCAGCAGTGAAACTAGCGGGTTGGCTAGGGGGCAGTTCTTC
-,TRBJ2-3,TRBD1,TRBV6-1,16,CASSVTGTGVRDTQYF,TGTGCCAGCAGTGTTACCGGGACAGGGGTGAGAGATACGCAGTATTTT
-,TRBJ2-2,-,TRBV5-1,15,CASSSLTGSDGELFF,TGCGCCAGCAGCTCCCTAACAGGGTCGGACGGGGAGCTGTTTTTT
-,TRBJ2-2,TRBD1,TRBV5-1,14,CASSFTGGTGELFF,TGCGCCAGCAGCTTCACAGGGGGAACCGGGGAGCTGTTTTTT
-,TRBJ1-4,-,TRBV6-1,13,CASSEGMREKLFF,TGTGCCAGCAGTGAAGGGATGAGGGAAAAACTGTTTTTT
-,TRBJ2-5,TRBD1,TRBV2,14,CASSGQGAEGTQYF,TGTGCCAGCAGTGGACAGGGGGCAGAGGGGACCCAGTACTTC
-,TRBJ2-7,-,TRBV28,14,CASSLTVPTYEQYF,TGTGCCAGCAGTTTGACAGTCCCTACCTACGAGCAGTACTTC
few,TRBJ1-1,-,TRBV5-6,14,CASSFTNTDTEAFF,TGTGCCAGCAGCTTTACTAATACGGACACTGAAGCTTTCTTT
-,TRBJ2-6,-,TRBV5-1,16,CASSLSFGSGANVLTF,TGCGCCAGCAGCCTGTCTTTCGGCTCTGGGGCCAACGTCCTGACTTTC
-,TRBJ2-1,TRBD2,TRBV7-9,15,CASSGTSGPGNEQFF,TGTGCCAGCAGCGGCACTAGCGGCCCTGGGAATGAGCAGTTCTTC
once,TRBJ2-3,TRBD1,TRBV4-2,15,CASSQEGQGGDTQYF,TGTGCCAGCAGCCAAGAGGGACAGGGTGGAGATACGCAGTATTTT